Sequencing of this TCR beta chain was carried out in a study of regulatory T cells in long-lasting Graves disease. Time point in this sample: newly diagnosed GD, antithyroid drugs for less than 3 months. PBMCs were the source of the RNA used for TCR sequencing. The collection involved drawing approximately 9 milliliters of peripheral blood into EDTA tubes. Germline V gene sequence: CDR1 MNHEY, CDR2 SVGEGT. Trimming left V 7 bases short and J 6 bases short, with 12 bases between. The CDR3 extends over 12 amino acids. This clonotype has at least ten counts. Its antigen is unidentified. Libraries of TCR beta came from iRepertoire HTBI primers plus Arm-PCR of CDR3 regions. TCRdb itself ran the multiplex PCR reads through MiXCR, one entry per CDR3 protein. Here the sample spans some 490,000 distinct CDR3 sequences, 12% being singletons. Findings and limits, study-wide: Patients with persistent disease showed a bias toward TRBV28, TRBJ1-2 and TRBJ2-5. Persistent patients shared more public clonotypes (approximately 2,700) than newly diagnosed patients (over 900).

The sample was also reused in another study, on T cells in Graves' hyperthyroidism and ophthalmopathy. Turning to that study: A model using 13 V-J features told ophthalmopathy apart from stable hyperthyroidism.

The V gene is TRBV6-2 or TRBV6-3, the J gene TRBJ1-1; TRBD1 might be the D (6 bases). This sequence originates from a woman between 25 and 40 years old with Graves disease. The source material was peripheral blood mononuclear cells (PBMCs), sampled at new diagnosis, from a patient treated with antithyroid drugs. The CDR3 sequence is CASMRNRAEAFF. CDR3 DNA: TGTGCCAGCATGAGAAACAGGGCTGAAGCTTTCTTT.